Listed below are T cell receptor beta chains from one sample, sequenced in a study of response to subunit inactivated influenza vaccine. TCRdb used MiXCR to reprocess the RT-PCR reads, holding one entry per CDR3 protein. Seen here are about 570,000 distinct CDR3 sequences, 10% to 15% observed once, and the top ten hold approximately 10%. Source: PBMCs from blood, taken on the day of vaccination. The source of these receptors is a man aged 45 to 65 who received an inactivated influenza vaccine. Each CDR3 is given with its conserved first and last residue. A D gene is named only where the DNA matches it firmly. Expanded clones are given a class, and other clones once, few, many or no size at all.

D	V	size	J	DNA	CDR3
NA	TRBV20-1	NA	TRBJ2-3	TGCAGTGCTTCGCATGATGGGTGGTACACAGATACGCAGTATTTT	CSASHDGWYTDTQYF
NA	TRBV5-1	NA	TRBJ2-2	TGCGCCAGCAGCTTGAGTGGGCCGCTCCTCATCGGGGGCGGGGAGCTGTTTTTT	CASSLSGPLLIGGGELFF
NA	TRBV5-1	NA	TRBJ2-3	TGCGCCAGCAGCTTGGACGGACAGCCCACAGATACGCAGTATTTT	CASSLDGQPTDTQYF
NA	TRBV7-9	few	TRBJ2-1	TGTGCCAGCAGCTTAGTCAATGCGGCCAATGAGCAGTTCTTC	CASSLVNAANEQFF
NA	TRBV6-2/TRBV6-3	NA	TRBJ1-1	TGTGCCAGCAGTTTTCCAGGCCTCCTGCGAGGCACTGAAGCTTTCTTT	CASSFPGLLRGTEAFF
NA	TRBV5-1	few	TRBJ1-4	TGCGCCAGCAGCTTGGAGGGGGGCAATGAAAAACTGTTTTTT	CASSLEGGNEKLFF
NA	TRBV14	NA	TRBJ2-7	TGTGCCAGCAGCCTACGACTAGGGCTGTACGAGCAGTACTTC	CASSLRLGLYEQYF
TRBD2	TRBV7-8	NA	TRBJ2-1	TGTGCCAGCAGCCCGCTAGCGGGAGGGTTGGGGAATGAGCAGTTCTTC	CASSPLAGGLGNEQFF
NA	TRBV5-1	NA	TRBJ2-7	TGCGCCAGCAGCAAGGGGTCCGGCGAGCAGTACTTC	CASSKGSGEQYF
NA	TRBV20-1	few	TRBJ2-5	TGCAGTGCTAGAGATAGGGGCCTACACACCCACAAACGATACCAAGAGACCCAGTACTTC	CSARDRGLHTHKRYQETQYF
TRBD1	TRBV18	few	TRBJ2-1	TGTGCCAGCTCACCAGGACAGGTCAGCTCCTACAATGAGCAGTTCTTC	CASSPGQVSSYNEQFF
NA	TRBV6-1	NA	TRBJ1-2	TGTGCCAGCAGTGAAGGAGTGGTGGGGCCAGGCTATGGCTACACCTTC	CASSEGVVGPGYGYTF
TRBD2	TRBV3-1	NA	TRBJ2-7	TGTGCCAGCAGCCACGGGAGGACTAGTGGGACCTACGAGCAGTACTTC	CASSHGRTSGTYEQYF
NA	TRBV6-5	few	TRBJ2-7	TGTGCCAGCAGTTACGAGGGGAACTCCTACGAGCAGTACTTC	CASSYEGNSYEQYF
TRBD2	TRBV24-1	NA	TRBJ2-1	TGTGCCACCAGTGATGTGCGGGGGAGCTCCTACAATGAGCAGTTCTTC	CATSDVRGSSYNEQFF
TRBD2	TRBV4-3	many	TRBJ2-1	TGCGCCAGCAGCCTCGGGGGGGGCCTATCCTACAATGAGCAGTTCTTC	CASSLGGGLSYNEQFF
NA	TRBV10-1	few	TRBJ2-1	TGCGCCAGCAGTGAGAAGGGACCAAGGAATGAGCAGTTCTTC	CASSEKGPRNEQFF
NA	TRBV12-3/TRBV12-4	few	TRBJ1-3	TGTGCCAGCAGCAAGGACAGCGAGAGAAACACCATATATTTT	CASSKDSERNTIYF
NA	TRBV5-6	NA	TRBJ1-5	TGTGCCAGCAGCTTGGGGGGGGCCCTCAATCAGCCCCAGCATTTT	CASSLGGALNQPQHF
NA	TRBV2	NA	TRBJ2-6	TGTGCCAGCAGCCCGCGGGACGGTTACTCTGGGGCCAACGTCCTGACTTTC	CASSPRDGYSGANVLTF
NA	TRBV6-6	few	TRBJ2-7	TGTGCCAGCAGTTACTCCACGACCTACGAGCAGTACTTC	CASSYSTTYEQYF
NA	TRBV12-3/TRBV12-4	few	TRBJ1-5	TGTGCCAGCACCTTAGGGGGGGGGCCCCAGCATTTT	CASTLGGGPQHF
TRBD2	TRBV18	NA	TRBJ2-3	TGTGCCAGCTCACCAGGAGCTAGCGGGGGCTTCCGCACAGATACGCAGTATTTT	CASSPGASGGFRTDTQYF
NA	TRBV24-1	NA	TRBJ2-3	TGTGCCACCAGTGAATGGGGACGGGAATCCACAGATACGCAGTATTTT	CATSEWGRESTDTQYF
NA	TRBV10-3	many	TRBJ2-7	TGTGCCATCAGTGAGTCGAAGGGGTACGAGCAGTACTTC	CAISESKGYEQYF
TRBD2	TRBV24-1	few	TRBJ2-1	TGTGCCACCGGGCTAGCGGGCAATGAGCAGTTCTTC	CATGLAGNEQFF
TRBD2	TRBV20-1	NA	TRBJ2-1	TGCAGTGCTCCCAGACTAGCGGGACATGAGCAGTTCTTC	CSAPRLAGHEQFF
TRBD1	TRBV28	NA	TRBJ2-3	TGTGCCAGCAGAAGGGAACTCCGGGACAGGGGGCATTTT	CASRRELRDRGHF
NA	TRBV12-3/TRBV12-4	many	TRBJ1-5	TGTGCCAGCAGTCCACGGCTAGCAAATCAGCCCCAGCATTTT	CASSPRLANQPQHF
NA	TRBV27	NA	TRBJ2-5	TGTGCCAGCAGTTTGGGGAAAGGGGTAGAGACCCAGTACTTC	CASSLGKGVETQYF
TRBD1	TRBV2	many	TRBJ1-6	TGTGCCAGCAGTGAAGCGCAGGGGGACGGTAATTCACCCCTCCACTTT	CASSEAQGDGNSPLHF
TRBD2	TRBV20-1	many	TRBJ2-2	TGCAGTGCTAGAGATGGGACTAGCGGGGGAAACACCGGGGAGCTGTTTTTT	CSARDGTSGGNTGELFF
TRBD2	TRBV10-2	NA	TRBJ2-1	TGCGCCAGCCGGAGAGAGGGAGGGCGCGGGAATGAGCAGTTCTTC	CASRREGGRGNEQFF
TRBD2	TRBV19	NA	TRBJ2-1	TGTGCCAGTAGTCCGGCTAGCGGGAGTAATGAGCAGTTCTTC	CASSPASGSNEQFF
NA	TRBV4-2	NA	TRBJ1-4	TGTGCCAGCAGCCAGTCGGACAGCGCAACTAATGAAAAACTGTTTTTT	CASSQSDSATNEKLFF
NA	TRBV7-9	few	TRBJ1-1	TGTGCCAGCAGGTGGGGACCAGGGAACACTGAAGCTTTCTTT	CASRWGPGNTEAFF
TRBD1	TRBV4-3	few	TRBJ2-1	TGCGCCAGCAGCCTATACGCCGGACAGGGGATCTACAATGAGCAGTTCTTC	CASSLYAGQGIYNEQFF
NA	TRBV20-1	few	TRBJ2-3	TGCAGTGCTAGAGATGGGGCCTCCCTCACAGATACGCAGTATTTT	CSARDGASLTDTQYF
NA	TRBV20-1	few	TRBJ2-1	TGCAGTGCTAACCGGGTAGATGAGCAGTTCTTC	CSANRVDEQFF